This T cell receptor (beta chain) was identified during a study of blood T cell repertoires in COVID-19. This CDR3 is 14 amino acids long. V lost 5 bases and J lost 4; bases outside the gene matches: 7. CDR1 is LNHDA and CDR2 is SQIVND in the germline V gene (reference sequence). Here immunoSEQ multiplex PCR was the method, and the copy in TCRdb shows in-frame clones only, minus some. The sample gives some 56,000 clones, roughly 80% of which show up once; roughly 18% is in the top ten. The V and J genes are TRBV19 and TRBJ1-2; 7 nucleotides match TRBD1. The sample taken for sequencing was peripheral blood. The clonotype was recovered from a woman between 50 and 59 years old with active or convalescent COVID-19. CDR3 region: CASSDRVLGYGYTF. DNA of the CDR3: TGTGCCAGTAGTGACAGGGTGTTGGGCTATGGCTACACCTTC.